A single sample is the source of the 23 T cell receptor beta chains below, sequenced in a study of T-cell reconstitution after alpha-beta-depleted transplantation in children. Preparation of the TCRbeta library was carried out with unique molecular identifiers. TCRdb re-called the PCR reads with MiXCR, one entry per CDR3 protein. The top ten hold 4.5% of the sample, which has approximately 190,000 distinct CDR3 sequences, roughly 6% seen once. The sequencing here drew on PBMCs, taken before TCRalphabeta/CD19-depleted stem cell transplant. These receptors were collected from a girl under two years old with combined immunodeficiency, due to receive a stem cell transplant.

This clonotype was counted many times. This chain joins TRBV7-9 and TRBJ2-5, with D maybe TRBD2 (5 bases). The CDR3 is 12 residues long. Trimming removed 5 bases at V and 5 bases at J, with 9 bases between. CDR1 and CDR2 (germline): SEHNR, FQNEAQ (reference sequence). The CDR3 DNA sequence: TGTGCCAGCAGCGAACGGAGGGAGACCCAGTACTTC. Protein: CASSERRETQYF. Full variable domain (remainder filled in from reference TRBV7-9 and TRBJ2-5): DTGVSQNPRHKITKRGQNVTFRCDPISEHNRLYWYRQTLGQGPEFLTYFQNEAQLEKSRLLSDRFSAERPKGSFSTLEIQRTEQGDSAMYLCASSERRETQYFGPGTRLLVL.

This clonotype was seen at least ten times. The chain couples TRBV7-2 to TRBJ2-5; D may be TRBD2 (6 bases). This CDR3 is built from 17 residues. Looked up from germline, CDR1 is SGHTA and CDR2 is FQGNSA. The ends were cut back, 2 bases at V and 2 bases at J, with 18 bases in the middle. This chain's CDR3 is CASSLLFLAINQETQYF. DNA of the CDR3: TGTGCCAGCAGCTTACTCTTTCTAGCGATTAATCAAGAGACCCAGTACTTC.

This clonotype occurred many times. The chain joins TRBV12-3 or TRBV12-4 to TRBJ2-7, with TRBD2 identical over 8 bases. The CDR3 sequence is 14 residues long. Germline trimming cut 6 bases from V and 6 bases from J; bases unmatched to any gene: 10. The CDR3 nucleotides are TGTGCCAGCAGCCCTGCGGGGGGCCTGGTCGAGCAGTACTTC. Its protein product is CASSPAGGLVEQYF.

The chain couples TRBV7-2 to TRBJ2-1; perhaps D is TRBD1 or TRBD2 (5 bases each). V was pared by 1 base and J by 5 bases, with 9 bases between. Germline V gene lookup returns CDR1 SGHTA and CDR2 FQGNSA. The CDR3 spans 14 residues. CDR3 sequence (DNA): TGTGCCAGCAGCTTAGAGGGGACCCACAATGAGCAGTTCTTC. Protein product: CASSLEGTHNEQFF.

This clonotype was counted at least ten times. The CDR3 DNA reads as TGTGCCAGCAGTTTAAGAGCCACAGATACGCAGTATTTT. It translates to CASSLRATDTQYF. This chain uses TRBV12-3 or TRBV12-4 with TRBJ2-3, with D unclear. This CDR3 spans 13 amino acids. The V gene lost 2 bases and the J gene lost 2 bases, with 5 bases spanning the gap.

This clonotype was found many times. The chain joins TRBV15 to TRBJ2-5, with D maybe TRBD2 (7 bases). V was trimmed by 3 bases and J by 4 bases, leaving 15 bases between them. From germline, CDR1 is LNHNV and CDR2 YYDKDF (reference sequence). The CDR3 contains 15 residues. In DNA form, the CDR3 reads TGTGCCACCAGCAGCGGAGGGGGGGGTACAGAGACCCAGTACTTC. Translated: CATSSGGGGTETQYF.

This clonotype was detected a few times. The V and J genes are TRBV5-1 and TRBJ1-6, with D unclear. The V gene's germline CDR1 is SGHRS and CDR2 YFSETQ. The CDR3 has 14 amino acids. Trimming pared 0 bases from V and 11 bases from J, leaving 12 bases between. CDR3 region: CASSLAGEEAPLHF. CDR3 nucleotides: TGCGCCAGCAGCTTGGCTGGGGAAGAGGCACCCCTCCACTTT.

This chain uses TRBV4-3 with TRBJ1-5; maybe TRBD1 (5 bases). V gave up 0 bases and J gave up 7 bases, with 13 bases separating them. The CDR3 loop spans 15 amino acids. Germline V gene lookup returns CDR1 LGHNA and CDR2 YSLEER. CDR3 in DNA: TGCGCCAGCAGCCAAGAGTGGGGGGTAACCCAGCCCCAGCATTTT. This codes for CASSQEWGVTQPQHF.

This clonotype was seen ten or more times. The rearrangement joins TRBV20-1 to TRBJ2-1, with 11 positions matching TRBD2. The CDR3 has 13 amino acids. The V gene's germline CDR1 is DFQATT and CDR2 SNEGSKA (reference sequence). J was trimmed by 6 bases and V by 6 bases; bases with no gene match: 4. CDR3 residues: CSAEGLAANEQFF. The CDR3 DNA sequence: TGCAGTGCCGAGGGACTAGCGGCCAATGAGCAGTTCTTC.

The V and J genes are TRBV7-2 and TRBJ1-2; D is ambiguous. Germline CDR1 SGHTA, CDR2 FQGNSA. The CDR3 contains 17 residues. V was cut by 1 base and J by 4 bases, with 19 bases left in between. The DNA for the CDR3 is TGTGCCAGCAGCTTAGTATCGATTGGGCCCCTGGGCTATGGCTACACCTTC. This gives the protein CASSLVSIGPLGYGYTF.

This clonotype was found many times. This chain uses TRBV11-2 with TRBJ2-1, with unresolved D. The V gene lost 5 bases and the J gene lost 8 bases, with 16 bases spanning the gap. This CDR3 is built from 14 residues. Germline values: CDR1 SGHAT, CDR2 FQNNGV. The CDR3 here is CASSRIRALDEQFF. In nucleotides, the CDR3 is TGTGCCAGCAGCAGGATACGGGCTTTGGATGAGCAGTTCTTC.

This clonotype was seen just once. A much larger clone lies one base from this, so it may be a read error. The conserved phenylalanine or tryptophan is not found at the CDR3 terminus, so this likely reflects a read error. This chain uses TRBV13 with TRBJ2-7, with 7 bases that match TRBD2. Germline CDR1 PRHDT, CDR2 FYEKMQ (reference sequence). Trimming at V came to 6 bases and at J to 1 base, leaving 6 bases not matched to a gene. The CDR3 is made up of 14 amino acids. The CDR3 protein is CASRRRDYSYEQYS. The CDR3 DNA is TGTGCCAGCAGAAGGAGGGACTATTCCTACGAGCAGTACTCC.

This sequence joins TRBV7-3 and TRBJ2-2; 10 nucleotides line up with TRBD2. The CDR3 has 17 amino acids. CDR1 is SGHTA and CDR2 is FQGTGA in the germline V gene. The V segment lost 5 bases and the J segment 5 bases; nucleotides outside the gene matches: 11. CDR3 loop: CASSHPPGLATTGELFF. CDR3 sequence (DNA): TGTGCCAGCAGCCACCCCCCGGGACTAGCGACTACCGGGGAGCTGTTTTTT.

A remark on this clonotype: A read error may be the cause here, since a much bigger clone is one base away. This chain connects TRBV4-2 to TRBJ2-7; D possibly corresponds to TRBD1 (5 bases). V dropped 7 bases and J dropped 1 base, with 17 bases sitting between them. The CDR3 is 15 residues long. CDR1 LGHNA and CDR2 YNFKEQ come from the germline V gene. Written as DNA, the CDR3 is TGTGCCAGCACCCCCTTACAGGAATCTTCCTACGAGCAGTACTTC. Protein sequence: CASTPLQESSYEQYF.

In its sample, this clonotype was seen many times. The genes are TRBV12-3 or TRBV12-4 and TRBJ2-1, with 9 bases matching TRBD2. The CDR3 totals 15 residues. V trimming: 6 bases; J trimming: 8 bases; junction bases outside the gene matches: 11. CDR3 bases: TGTGCCAGCAGCCCGTGGGGCGGGGGGGCCTATGAGCAGTTCTTC. Translation gives CASSPWGGGAYEQFF.

This clonotype was found a few times. The V call is TRBV30, the J call TRBJ2-7, with D maybe TRBD1 (5 bases). Trimming left V 1 base short and J 3 bases short, with 19 bases between. The germline gives CDR1 GTSNPN, CDR2 SVGIG (reference sequence). This CDR3 is 16 amino acids long. Here the CDR3 reads CAWSDPIKTAFYEQYF. DNA of the CDR3: TGTGCCTGGAGTGACCCCATTAAGACAGCCTTCTACGAGCAGTACTTC.

At least ten counts were recorded for this clonotype. The chain couples TRBV28 to TRBJ2-1; D not certain. The CDR3 has 13 residues. The germline V gene has CDR1 MDHEN and CDR2 SYDVKM. The V end lost 3 bases, the J end lost 6 bases, and 9 bases lay between the germline ends. The CDR3, as DNA: TGTGCCAGCAGTTTCGGACGTTCCAATGAGCAGTTCTTC. Protein product: CASSFGRSNEQFF.

There are many counts of this clonotype. The CDR3 bases are TGTGCCAGCAGCTTAGTGGTGGAAGGGGACAATGAGCAGTTCTTC. Its translation: CASSLVVEGDNEQFF. This chain joins TRBV7-8 and TRBJ2-1; D is perhaps TRBD1 (5 bases). Trimming shortened V by 1 base and J by 5 bases, and 12 bases separated the two germline ends. Germline CDR1 SGHVS, CDR2 FQNEAQ. The CDR3 consists of 15 residues.

This clonotype was picked up many times. The chain uses TRBV9 and TRBJ1-1; D might be TRBD1 (6 bases). The CDR3 has 16 residues. Trimming removed 0 bases at V and 0 bases at J, with 12 bases between. Germline V gene data show CDR1 as SGDLS and CDR2 as YYNGEE. The CDR3 coding sequence is TGTGCCAGCAGCGTAGGGGACAAGACCATGAACACTGAAGCTTTCTTT. As protein: CASSVGDKTMNTEAFF.

The chain couples TRBV11-1 to TRBJ2-5, with TRBD2 as a possible D gene (5 bases). CDR3 length: 21 residues. The germline V gene has CDR1 SGHAT and CDR2 FQDESV (reference sequence). V lost 2 bases, J lost 6 bases, and 34 bases lay in between. The CDR3 nucleotides are TGTGCCAGCAGCTTAATGGCTAGCTTTCGGGTTGACGAGGCTTTGGAGAAGACCCAGTACTTC. It specifies CASSLMASFRVDEALEKTQYF.

At least ten counts were recorded for this clonotype. The V and J genes are TRBV25-1 and TRBJ2-1, with D perhaps TRBD2 (5 bases). The germline V gene encodes CDR1 MGHDK and CDR2 SYGVNS. The ends were cut back, 3 bases at V and 4 bases at J, with 7 bases in the middle. The CDR3 runs 13 residues. The CDR3 loop is CASSDWEYNEQFF. The CDR3 bases are TGTGCCAGCAGTGACTGGGAGTACAATGAGCAGTTCTTC. Full variable domain (remainder filled in from reference TRBV25-1 and TRBJ2-1): EADIYQTPRYLVIGTGKKITLECSQTMGHDKMYWYQQDPGMELHLIHYSYGVNSTEKGDLSSESTVSRIRTEHFPLTLESARPSHTSQYLCASSDWEYNEQFFGPGTRLTVL.

This clonotype appeared many times. The chain employs TRBV7-9 and TRBJ2-2; D call uncertain. This CDR3 contains 12 residues. V lost 5 bases, J lost 5 bases, and 6 bases lay in between. In germline, CDR1 is SEHNR, CDR2 FQNEAQ (reference sequence). The CDR3 protein is CASSQVTGELFF. The DNA of the CDR3 is TGTGCCAGCAGCCAAGTAACCGGGGAGCTGTTTTTT.

This clonotype was seen many times. The chain has TRBV2 and TRBJ2-3; 7 nucleotides match TRBD2. Germline CDR1 SNHLY, CDR2 FYNNEI. The CDR3 is 15 amino acids. The V and J ends lost 6 bases and 0 bases, in that order; junction bases with no gene match: 6. The CDR3 region has the DNA TGTGCCAGCAGCCGGACTAGGTCCAGCACAGATACGCAGTATTTT. Its translation is CASSRTRSSTDTQYF.